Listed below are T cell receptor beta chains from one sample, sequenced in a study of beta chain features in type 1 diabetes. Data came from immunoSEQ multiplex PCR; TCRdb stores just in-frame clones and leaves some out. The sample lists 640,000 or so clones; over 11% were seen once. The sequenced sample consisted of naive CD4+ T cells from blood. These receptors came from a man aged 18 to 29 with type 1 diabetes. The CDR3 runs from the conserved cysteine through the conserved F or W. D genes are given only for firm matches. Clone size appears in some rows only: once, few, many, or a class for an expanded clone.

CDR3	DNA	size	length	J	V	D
CASSESGQRYNEQFF	TGTGCCAGCAGCGAGTCGGGACAGCGATACAATGAGCAGTTCTTC	few	15	TRBJ2-1	TRBV9	TRBD1
CASSLDGQRETQHF	TGCGCCAGCAGCTTGGATGGGCAGAGGGAGACCCAGCATTTT	few	14	TRBJ1-5	TRBV5-1	.
CASSLGGKAFF	TGTGCCAGCAGCTTAGGAGGGAAAGCTTTCTTT	.	11	TRBJ1-1	TRBV7-2	.
CASSSGLAGPGNEQFF	TGCGCCAGCAGCTCAGGACTAGCGGGGCCCGGGAATGAGCAGTTCTTC	few	16	TRBJ2-1	TRBV5-1	TRBD2
CASSVTSWDEQFF	TGTGCCAGCAGCGTAACTAGCTGGGATGAGCAGTTCTTC	.	13	TRBJ2-1	TRBV9	.
CSARIPFGQYF	TGCAGTGCTAGAATCCCGTTCGGCCAGTACTTC	few	11	TRBJ2-5	TRBV20-1	.
CASSIRLSNYGYTF	TGTGCCAGTAGTATCCGGTTATCTAACTATGGCTACACCTTC	.	14	TRBJ1-2	TRBV19	.
CASSLGWPSNEQFF	TGTGCCAGCAGTTTAGGGTGGCCGTCTAATGAGCAGTTCTTC	.	14	TRBJ2-1	TRBV5-4	.
CAWSVGTHGYTF	TGTGCCTGGAGTGTGGGGACGCATGGCTACACCTTC	.	12	TRBJ1-2	TRBV30	.
CAGGRASGNEQFF	TGTGCGGGCGGGAGGGCCTCGGGCAATGAGCAGTTCTTC	few	13	TRBJ2-1	TRBV30	TRBD2
CSARVGYGYTF	TGCAGTGCTAGAGTGGGGTATGGCTACACCTTC	few	11	TRBJ1-2	TRBV20-1	.
CAWGGSGNSPLHF	TGTGCCTGGGGTGGAAGCGGTAATTCGCCCCTCCACTTT	few	13	TRBJ1-6	TRBV30	.
CASSRTLAFF	TGTGCCAGCAGTCGGACCTTAGCTTTCTTT	few	10	TRBJ1-1	TRBV28	.
CASSGQAPQHF	TGTGCCAGCAGTGGACAGGCGCCCCAGCATTTT	few	11	TRBJ1-5	TRBV28	TRBD1
CAGHPSGREADTQYF	TGTGCCGGTCATCCGAGCGGGAGGGAGGCAGATACGCAGTATTTT	.	15	TRBJ2-3	TRBV6-5	TRBD2
CASSFTAGVGYEQYF	TGCGCCAGCAGCTTTACGGCGGGAGTAGGGTACGAGCAGTACTTC	few	15	TRBJ2-7	TRBV5-1	TRBD2
CASSQDYWTYEQFF	TGCGCCAGCAGCCAAGATTATTGGACTTATGAGCAGTTCTTC	.	14	TRBJ2-1	TRBV4-3	.
CASSYGWGGEQYF	TGTGCCAGCAGTTACGGCTGGGGTGGGGAGCAGTACTTC	.	13	TRBJ2-7	TRBV6-5	.
CASTDRDSYEQYF	TGCGCCAGCACAGACAGGGACAGCTACGAGCAGTACTTC	.	13	TRBJ2-7	TRBV10-2	TRBD1
CASSPSQGRDIQYF	TGCGCCAGCAGCCCCAGCCAGGGGAGGGACATTCAGTACTTC	many	14	TRBJ2-4	TRBV4-3	.